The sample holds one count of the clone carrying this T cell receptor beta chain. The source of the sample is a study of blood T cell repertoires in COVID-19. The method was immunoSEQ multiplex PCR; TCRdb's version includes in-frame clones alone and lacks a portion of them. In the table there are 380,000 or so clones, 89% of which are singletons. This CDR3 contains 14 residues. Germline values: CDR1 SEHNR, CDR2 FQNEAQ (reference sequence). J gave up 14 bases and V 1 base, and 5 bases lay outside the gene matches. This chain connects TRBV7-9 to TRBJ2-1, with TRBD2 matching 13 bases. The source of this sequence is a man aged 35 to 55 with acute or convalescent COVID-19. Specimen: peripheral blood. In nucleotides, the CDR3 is TGTGCCAGCAGCTTAGGACTAGCGGGAGGAGATGAGTTCTTC. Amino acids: CASSLGLAGGDEFF.